Sequencing of this TCR beta chain was carried out in a study of chemoradiotherapy in HPV16-positive cancers. As regards this clone: Its antigen is not identified.

Notes on the study in general: For HPV16-positive patients, expanding HPV-responsive T cells associated with longer recurrence-free survival. During treatment, candidate HPV-specific clones and E7-related motifs expanded in tumor.

Some clones are missing from TCRdb's copy, which holds only in-frame ones; the method was immunoSEQ multiplex PCR. The repertoire includes approximately 35,000 clones, about four fifths of them detected once, and roughly 3.8% sits in the top ten. Here the sequenced sample was blood, taken from a patient who underwent chemoradiotherapy. The receptor's source is a human donor with HPV-associated anogenital cancer.

CDR3 nucleotides: TGCGCCAGCAGCCCGGGGACAGGGGCCCTGGAACATGAAAAACTGTTTTTT. It specifies CASSPGTGALEHEKLFF. The rearrangement uses TRBV5-1 and TRBJ1-4, with 10 bases identical to TRBD1. J gave up 6 bases and V 4 bases, and 12 bases lay outside the gene matches. Per germline, CDR1 SGHRS and CDR2 YFSETQ. The CDR3 contains 17 residues.